This TCR beta chain appears in the sequencing data of a study of Ad26.COV2.S vaccination and SARS-CoV-2 variants. About the research overall: Intramuscularly, Ad26.COV2.S was given either once or twice, 56 days apart. Study results and limitations: Relative to placebo recipients, vaccine recipients exhibited elevated spike-specific TCR breadth.

The CDR3 loop spans 14 amino acids. The V gene lost 4 bases and the J gene lost 2 bases, with 9 bases spanning the gap. Germline V CDR1 and CDR2: MNHEY, SMNVEV (reference sequence). Notes on this clone: As yet, its antigen is unknown.

Treatment indicated: 15 to 20 received Ad26.COV2.S at low or high dose, single or two shots; about five received placebo; per-sample allocation not given. It was on day 63 after the first vaccine or placebo injection that samples were taken. Spike of the Wuhan-strain SARS-CoV-2 was expressed by an Ad26 vector, which formed the vaccine. Measured with immunoSEQ multiplex PCR; TCRdb has only the in-frame clones, and not every one. In the table there are about 460,000 clones, 89% of which are singletons. Sequenced material: peripheral blood, taken in a trial of Ad26.COV2.S vaccine versus placebo. The V call is TRBV27, the J call TRBJ2-1; a possible D gene is TRBD2 (5 bases). This clonotype was sampled from a person between 18 and 65 years old who received the Ad26.COV2.S COVID-19 vaccine or a placebo. DNA of the CDR3: TGTGCCAGCAGTTGGACTGAGGCCTACAATGAGCAGTTCTTC. The encoded protein is CASSWTEAYNEQFF.